This T cell receptor beta chain was profiled in a study of neoadjuvant anti-PD-1 for oral cavity cancer. This clone was seen only a few times. At one boundary the junction diverges from the germline segment, which might be a read error. The table came from immunoSEQ multiplex PCR; TCRdb's copy has only in-frame clones and leaves some out. The profile shows some 16,000 clones, around 66% of them singletons. Looked up from germline, CDR1 is SEHNR and CDR2 is FQNEAQ (reference sequence). This CDR3 spans 16 amino acids. The specimen comprised PBMCs, sampled before nivolumab (anti-PD-1) treatment. This TCR came from a person aged 35-79 years with oral cavity squamous cell carcinoma. This sequence joins TRBV7-9 and TRBJ1-1; 9 bases map to TRBD1. The CDR3 sequence is CASSVADTGGKLRAFF. As DNA, the CDR3 is TGTGCCAGCAGCGTAGCGGATACAGGGGGCAAGCTAAGAGCTTTCTTT.